Shown below are 30 T cell receptor beta chains from a single sample sequenced in a study of T cells in Graves' hyperthyroidism and ophthalmopathy. Using RNA transcripts as the source, TCR beta CDR3 regions were amplified. Initially, a first-round RT-PCR of the TCR CDR3 employed the HTBI primer set. TCRdb fed the multiplex PCR reads into MiXCR, producing one record per CDR3 protein. The sample includes fewer than 650,000 distinct CDR3 sequences, around 15% of them seen just once. The sequencing sample was made of blood. The receptor source for this set is a woman aged 40 to 50 with Graves' hyperthyroidism.

This clonotype was counted ten times or more. CDR3 protein: CASSSGGRYGYTF. CDR3 in DNA: TGTGCCAGCAGTTCCGGGGGTCGCTATGGCTACACCTTC. The V gene is TRBV12-3 or TRBV12-4, the J gene TRBJ1-2; D is possibly TRBD1 (5 bases). Trimming stripped 4 bases from V and 4 bases from J, with 10 bases between. This CDR3 is 13 amino acids long.

This clonotype was counted many times. The chain joins TRBV11-2 to TRBJ2-2; 9 bases map to TRBD1. This CDR3 contains 14 residues. V was clipped by 8 bases and J by 3 bases; unmatched bases: 4. Germline CDR1 and CDR2: SGHAT and FQNNGV. The CDR3 loop is CASPGTGYTGELFF. The DNA for the CDR3 is TGTGCCAGCCCCGGGACAGGGTACACCGGGGAGCTGTTTTTT.

This clonotype appeared a few times. This may arise from a read error, as a much more abundant clone is one base away. The chain carries TRBV6-1 and TRBJ2-5; a possible D gene is TRBD1 (5 bases). The germline CDR1 and CDR2 sequences are MNHNS and SASEGT. The CDR3 totals 13 residues. Trimming removed 6 bases from V and 0 bases from J, with 8 bases in between. In DNA form, the CDR3 reads TGTGCCAGCAGCATGACAGACCAAGAGACCCAGTACTTC. Protein: CASSMTDQETQYF.

This clonotype appeared a few times. The rearrangement joins TRBV6-5 to TRBJ1-2, with TRBD1 identical over 9 bases. The germline V gene encodes CDR1 MNHEY and CDR2 SVGAGI. This CDR3 is 13 amino acids long. V shed 2 bases, J shed 6 bases, and the junction held 1 base outside the gene matches. CDR3 region: CASSYGTGNGYTF. In DNA, the CDR3 is TGTGCCAGCAGTTACGGGACAGGGAATGGCTACACCTTC.

This clonotype was counted at least ten times. V and J are TRBV5-1 and TRBJ2-1; 7 nucleotides agree with TRBD1. The length of the CDR3 is 15 residues. Germline CDR1 and CDR2: SGHRS and YFSETQ. The trim removed 0 bases at V and 6 bases at J, leaving 6 bases unmatched. CDR3 sequence reads: CASSLGQGLINEQFF. CDR3 bases: TGCGCCAGCAGCTTGGGACAGGGCCTGATCAATGAGCAGTTCTTC.

The CDR3, as DNA: TGTGCCAGTCTTAATCCCATTAACACCGGGGAGCTGTTTTTT. This translates into CASLNPINTGELFF. The chain recombines TRBV19 with TRBJ2-2; D gene unclear. Germline-derived CDR1 and CDR2 are LNHDA and SQIVND (reference sequence). The CDR3 has 14 residues. V dropped 8 bases and J dropped 2 bases, with 12 bases sitting between them.

This clonotype was seen more than once but under ten times. The genes are TRBV20-1 and TRBJ2-7; D gene ambiguous. V gave up 3 bases and J gave up 3 bases, with 6 bases separating them. The CDR3 loop spans 11 amino acids. Germline assignment: CDR1 DFQATT and CDR2 SNEGSKA (reference sequence). This CDR3 is CSASKDYEQYF. CDR3 DNA sequence: TGCAGTGCTAGTAAGGACTACGAGCAGTACTTC.

The sample holds many counts of this clonotype. The chain combines TRBV2 with TRBJ2-2, with a possible D match to TRBD2 (6 bases). Germline CDR1 and CDR2: SNHLY and FYNNEI. CDR3 size: 16 residues. V was trimmed by 5 bases and J by 1 base, leaving 14 bases between them. Here the CDR3 DNA reads TGTGCCAGCAGTCTTTGGAGTAGCGGGAACACCGGGGAGCTGTTTTTT. It encodes CASSLWSSGNTGELFF.

At least ten counts were recorded for this clonotype. The chain joins TRBV5-1 to TRBJ2-1; D is possibly TRBD2 (6 bases). Germline V gene sequence: CDR1 SGHRS, CDR2 YFSETQ. CDR3 length equals 15 residues. Trimming removed 3 bases at V and 4 bases at J, with 14 bases between. The CDR3 region has the DNA TGCGCCAGCAGCTCCGACGGGACTCCTTACAATGAGCAGTTCTTC. Protein: CASSSDGTPYNEQFF.

The chain recombines TRBV2 with TRBJ2-2; 12 bases agree with TRBD1. The CDR3 totals 17 residues. V gave up 6 bases and J gave up 6 bases; unmatched junction bases: 11. CDR1 and CDR2 from the germline V gene are SNHLY and FYNNEI. The CDR3 DNA follows: TGTGCCAGCAGCCAACCGGGACAGGGGGCGCTTTCCGGGGAGCTGTTTTTT. Amino acids: CASSQPGQGALSGELFF.

This clonotype was counted at least ten times. The chain has TRBV28 and TRBJ1-6, with 9 positions matching TRBD1. Germline V gene sequence: CDR1 MDHEN, CDR2 SYDVKM. CDR3 length: 15 residues. Losses at the gene ends were 2 bases for V and 8 bases for J; bases not matched to a gene: 4. The CDR3 nucleotides are TGTGCCAGCAGTTTAGGACAGGGGAATGATTCACCCCTCCACTTT. Translated: CASSLGQGNDSPLHF.

Only a few counts were recorded for this clonotype. The chain is built from TRBV29-1 and TRBJ2-5; unclear D gene. CDR1 is SQVTM, CDR2 ANQGSEA, per germline. Trimming removed 3 bases from V and 4 bases from J, with 6 bases in between. The CDR3 totals 11 residues. Here the CDR3 DNA reads TGCAGCGTTGACTACCTAGAGACCCAGTACTTC. It codes for CSVDYLETQYF.

This clonotype was recorded at least ten times. The V gene is TRBV19, the J gene TRBJ2-5, with 9 bases that match TRBD2. This CDR3 region has 13 residues. After removal of 8 bases from V and 4 bases from J, the junction contained 5 bases not matched to a gene. The germline V gene has CDR1 LNHDA and CDR2 SQIVND (reference sequence). DNA for the CDR3: TGTGCCAGTGCCGCAGCGGGAGGAGAGACCCAGTACTTC. Protein sequence: CASAAAGGETQYF.

This clonotype was counted ten times or more. This chain links TRBV28 with TRBJ2-3, with TRBD1 matching 8 bases. The CDR3 contains 15 residues. Per the germline V gene, CDR1 is MDHEN and CDR2 is SYDVKM. V shed 6 bases, J shed 4 bases, and the junction held 9 bases outside the gene matches. DNA of the CDR3: TGTGCCAGCAGGAAAGGGACAGGTCCCGCAGATACGCAGTATTTT. This sequence encodes CASRKGTGPADTQYF.

In its sample, this clonotype was seen many times. V is TRBV9 and J is TRBJ2-1; D gene uncertain. Looked up from germline, CDR1 is SGDLS and CDR2 is YYNGEE. The CDR3 consists of 15 residues. The V and J ends lost 3 bases and 0 bases respectively, with 10 bases between them. The chain's CDR3 is CASSDTPSSYNEQFF. The CDR3, as DNA: TGTGCCAGCAGCGATACCCCGAGCTCCTACAATGAGCAGTTCTTC. Drawing the rest from reference TRBV9 and TRBJ2-1, the complete variable domain is DSGVTQTPKHLITATGQRVTLRCSPRSGDLSVYWYQQSLDQGLQFLIQYYNGEERAKGNILERFSAQQFPDLHSELNLSSLELGDSALYFCASSDTPSSYNEQFFGPGTRLTVL.

This clonotype was picked up many times. The CDR3 protein is CATSDGFGDEQYF. The CDR3 region has the DNA TGTGCCACTTCGGACGGGTTCGGAGACGAGCAGTACTTC. The rearrangement uses TRBV28 and TRBJ2-7; D is undetermined. Looked up from germline, CDR1 is MDHEN and CDR2 is SYDVKM. The CDR3 sequence is 13 residues long. V lost 10 bases and J 5 bases, leaving 18 bases between the germline ends.

In this sample, this clonotype turned up many times. In DNA form, the CDR3 reads TGTGCCAGCAGGTGGGGGACAGATACGCAGTATTTT. This translates into CASRWGTDTQYF. The V call is TRBV27, the J call TRBJ2-3; tentatively, D is TRBD1 or TRBD2 (5 bases each). CDR3 length: 12 amino acids. Germline CDR1 and CDR2: MNHEY and SMNVEV (reference sequence). V lost 6 bases to trimming and J lost 3 bases, with 7 bases between them.

This clonotype was observed at least ten times. The genes are TRBV2 and TRBJ1-1; D unclear. The CDR3 has 13 residues. Trimming left V 6 bases short and J 3 bases short, with 11 bases between. Per the germline V gene, CDR1 is SNHLY and CDR2 is FYNNEI. The CDR3 spells CASSGFGDTEAFF. The DNA for the CDR3 is TGTGCCAGCAGCGGCTTTGGGGACACTGAAGCTTTCTTT.

This clonotype has ten or more counts. The rearrangement uses TRBV30 and TRBJ2-7; the match to TRBD1 covers 11 bases. Germline assignment: CDR1 GTSNPN and CDR2 SVGIG (reference sequence). V lost 0 bases and J lost 4; bases outside the gene matches: 5. The length of the CDR3 is 15 residues. CDR3: CAWSVWGTGGYEQYF. DNA of the CDR3: TGTGCCTGGAGTGTATGGGGGACAGGGGGTTACGAGCAGTACTTC.

In this sample, this clonotype turned up many times. CDR3 DNA: TGCAGTGCTAGTCAGCGCTCGGCGGGAGACTACGAGCAGTACTTC. This translates into CSASQRSAGDYEQYF. This sequence joins TRBV20-1 and TRBJ2-7; 7 positions match TRBD2. The germline V gene encodes CDR1 DFQATT and CDR2 SNEGSKA (reference sequence). This CDR3 is 15 amino acids long. The V segment lost 3 bases and the J segment 3 bases; nucleotides outside the gene matches: 11.

This clonotype has a handful of counts. The genes are TRBV9 and TRBJ2-1, with no clear D. The CDR3 is 13 amino acids. V lost 0 bases and J 6 bases, leaving 7 bases between the germline ends. Germline V gene sequence: CDR1 SGDLS, CDR2 YYNGEE. The CDR3 here is CASSVEPSNEQFF. DNA of the CDR3: TGTGCCAGCAGCGTAGAACCTAGCAATGAGCAGTTCTTC.

This rearrangement joins TRBV19 to TRBJ2-3, with 8 bases that match TRBD2. Germline V lookup: CDR1 LNHDA, CDR2 SQIVND (reference sequence). The CDR3 length is 16 residues. Unmatched junction bases numbered 11, after V lost 5 bases and J lost 4 bases. CDR3: CASSVVAGTHSDTQYF. The CDR3 DNA reads as TGTGCCAGTAGTGTGGTAGCGGGAACTCATTCAGATACGCAGTATTTT.

This clonotype was found many times. The chain is built from TRBV6-5 and TRBJ1-5; D is ambiguous. This CDR3 is built from 15 residues. The ends were cut back, 2 bases at V and 1 base at J, with 9 bases in the middle. Germline values: CDR1 MNHEY, CDR2 SVGAGI. CDR3: CASSYEGMSNQPQHF. The CDR3, as DNA: TGTGCCAGCAGTTACGAGGGAATGAGCAATCAGCCCCAGCATTTT.

The table lists this clonotype with many counts. The chain employs TRBV5-1 and TRBJ2-2; TRBD1 is a possible D gene (6 bases). Germline CDR1 is SGHRS and CDR2 is YFSETQ. CDR3 length: 14 amino acids. The V gene lost 1 base and the J gene lost 3 bases, with 7 bases spanning the gap. CDR3: CASSLRQDTGELFF. For the CDR3, the DNA is TGCGCCAGCAGCTTGCGACAGGACACCGGGGAGCTGTTTTTT.

On this clonotype: A single base separates this from a much larger clone, so it may be a read error. The rearrangement joins TRBV3-1 to TRBJ2-7; 7 bases align to TRBD1. J gave up 7 bases and V 6 bases, and 18 bases lay outside the gene matches. The germline CDR1 and CDR2 sequences are LGHDT and YNNKEL (reference sequence). This CDR3 has 16 amino acids. Here the CDR3 reads CASRQRGGPAWEEQYF. The CDR3 region has the DNA TGTGCCAGCAGGCAAAGAGGGGGCCCCGCCTGGGAGGAGCAGTACTTC.

The chain has TRBV15 and TRBJ2-5; D possibly uses TRBD1 or TRBD2 (5 bases each). Germline values: CDR1 LNHNV, CDR2 YYDKDF (reference sequence). Trimming removed 6 bases at V and 0 bases at J, with 8 bases between. There are 13 residues in the CDR3. The CDR3 bases are TGTGCCACCAGTGTGGGACACCAAGAGACCCAGTACTTC. Translation gives CATSVGHQETQYF. The entire variable domain, with the rest obtained from reference TRBV15 and TRBJ2-5, is as follows: DAMVIQNPRYQVTQFGKPVTLSCSQTLNHNVMYWYQQKSSQAPKLLFHYYDKDFNNEADTPDNFQSRRPNTSFCFLDIRSPGLGDTAMYLCATSVGHQETQYFGPGTRLLVL.

This clonotype occurred a few times. This sequence joins TRBV20-1 and TRBJ1-1; D possibly corresponds to TRBD1 (5 bases). V was clipped by 6 bases and J by 3 bases, with 26 bases between them. CDR1 and CDR2 (germline): DFQATT, SNEGSKA (reference sequence). This CDR3 is 17 amino acids long. In DNA, the CDR3 is TGCAGTGCACCGAGGGTCCCAAGAGGGACCTTGGACACTGAAGCTTTCTTT. Protein: CSAPRVPRGTLDTEAFF.

This clonotype was observed a few times. This chain links TRBV20-1 with TRBJ2-1; D not certain. The CDR3 is 13 amino acids. V was cut by 0 bases and J by 4 bases, with 7 bases left in between. Germline V gene sequence: CDR1 DFQATT, CDR2 SNEGSKA (reference sequence). CDR3 loop: CSARDRGYNEQFF. The CDR3 DNA sequence: TGCAGTGCTAGAGATCGTGGGTACAATGAGCAGTTCTTC.

This chain uses TRBV7-8 with TRBJ2-3; TRBD2 agrees at 12 bases. This CDR3 spans 16 amino acids. Trimming cost V 5 bases and J 3 bases; bases outside gene matches: 6. Germline V gene sequence: CDR1 SGHVS, CDR2 FQNEAQ. The CDR3 DNA sequence: TGTGCCAGCAGCCGAGGACTAGCGGGACCAACAGATACGCAGTATTTT. Translation gives CASSRGLAGPTDTQYF.

In its sample, this clonotype was seen many times. The chain uses TRBV12-3 or TRBV12-4 and TRBJ2-5; 16 positions agree with TRBD2. Trimming at V came to 8 bases and at J to 4 bases, leaving 7 bases not matched to a gene. This CDR3 comprises 16 residues. CDR3 DNA: TGTGCCAGCCAACAGGGACTAGCGGGAGGGAGAGAGACCCAGTACTTC. Residues: CASQQGLAGGRETQYF.